The text below deals with one TCR beta chain. This entry comes from a study of cytomegalovirus exposure and HLA in healthy donors. Across the whole study: Among about 380 genotyped donors, 65% to 90% fell in the Caucasian-associated ancestry cluster.

V lost 4 bases and J lost 0; bases outside the gene matches: 5. The CDR3 loop spans 18 amino acids. Germline V gene lookup returns CDR1 LGHNA and CDR2 YNFKEQ. Both 60 Vbeta primers and 13 Jbeta primers went into the PCR. The assay was immunoSEQ multiplex PCR, and TCRdb's table has in-frame clones only and misses some. The table has roughly 140,000 clones, around 75% seen once. The clonotype was recovered from a female donor in good health and CMV-seronegative. The specimen was PBMCs. This rearrangement joins TRBV4-2 to TRBJ2-5; 16 bases align to TRBD2. CDR3 in DNA: TGTGCCAGCAGCCTAGGGACTAGCGGGGGGGGGTACCAAGAGACCCAGTACTTC. It codes for CASSLGTSGGGYQETQYF.